The 24 T cell receptor beta chains below were found in one sample sequenced in a study of blood T cell repertoires in COVID-19. The protocol was immunoSEQ multiplex PCR, while the TCRdb copy is restricted to in-frame clones and leaves out a portion. The sample holds around 28,000 clones; 89% are singletons and the top ten take 25% to 30%. Sample: peripheral blood. These receptor sequences come from a man older than 75 with acute or convalescent COVID-19.

The chain has TRBV28 and TRBJ2-3; 9 bases are a match to TRBD1. This CDR3 is 16 amino acids long. Germline trimming cut 4 bases from V and 0 bases from J; bases unmatched to any gene: 5. Germline V gives CDR1 MDHEN, CDR2 SYDVKM. CDR3 protein: CASSSPQGASTDTQYF. The DNA for the CDR3 is TGTGCCAGCAGTTCACCACAGGGGGCTAGCACAGATACGCAGTATTTT.

The rearrangement uses TRBV16 and TRBJ2-2, with D maybe TRBD2 (6 bases). V was pared by 0 bases and J by 5 bases, with 16 bases between. Germline assignment: CDR1 KGHSY and CDR2 FQNENV. This CDR3 contains 17 residues. CDR3 amino acids: CASSQSTQRVITGELFF. In DNA form, the CDR3 reads TGTGCCAGCAGCCAATCGACCCAGCGGGTGATAACCGGGGAGCTGTTTTTT.

CDR3 sequence reads: CSASRVEQFF. CDR3 nucleotide sequence: TGCAGTGCTTCTAGAGTCGAGCAGTTCTTC. The V and J genes are TRBV20-1 and TRBJ2-1; D not certain. This CDR3 is built from 10 residues. Germline CDR1 and CDR2: DFQATT and SNEGSKA (reference sequence). Trimming pared 5 bases from V and 10 bases from J, leaving 9 bases between.

The rearrangement joins TRBV6-6 to TRBJ1-2, with D hard to call. V shed 7 bases and J shed 3 bases, with 12 bases lying between them. Germline values: CDR1 MNHNY, CDR2 SVGAGI (reference sequence). CDR3 length equals 13 residues. The CDR3 spells CASTSGKDYGYTF. CDR3 DNA: TGTGCCAGCACCTCGGGGAAGGACTATGGCTACACCTTC.

The CDR3 DNA sequence: TGTGCCACCAGTGACTACAGGGAGCAAGAGACCCAGTACTTC. Translated: CATSDYREQETQYF. The chain carries TRBV24-1 and TRBJ2-5; D might be TRBD1 (6 bases). Germline loops: CDR1 KGHDR, CDR2 SFDVKD. V was trimmed by 4 bases and J by 2 bases, leaving 10 bases between them. The CDR3 has 14 residues.

The CDR3 region is CAWSVKAGEGETQYF. CDR3 nucleotide sequence: TGTGCCTGGAGCGTAAAAGCGGGAGAGGGGGAGACCCAGTACTTC. The rearrangement joins TRBV30 to TRBJ2-5; 8 nucleotides match TRBD2. V shed 3 bases and J 5 bases; nucleotides not matched to a gene: 11. CDR1 and CDR2 (germline): GTSNPN, SVGIG (reference sequence). The length of the CDR3 is 15 residues.

This chain joins TRBV3-1 (or the pseudogene TRBV3-2) and TRBJ1-4; 10 bases line up with TRBD1. J gave up 6 bases and V 1 base, and 2 bases lay outside the gene matches. The CDR3 covers 15 residues. The germline V gene has CDR1 LGHDT and CDR2 YNNKEL (reference sequence). The CDR3 DNA is TGTGCCAGCAGCCAAGGACAGGGGGCTGATGAAAAACTGTTTTTT. The encoded protein is CASSQGQGADEKLFF.

In this sample, this clone turned up once. This chain links TRBV7-8 with TRBJ1-5, with a possible D match to TRBD1 (5 bases). This CDR3 is 15 amino acids long. Germline V gene sequence: CDR1 SGHVS, CDR2 FQNEAQ. The V end lost 7 bases, the J end lost 2 bases, and 15 bases lay between the germline ends. This chain's CDR3 is CASTPGYSGNQPQHF. In DNA, the CDR3 is TGTGCCAGCACTCCAGGGTATTCTGGCAATCAGCCCCAGCATTTT.

There are a few counts of this clone. The DNA for the CDR3 is TGTGCCAGTAGTACTCCTTACAGGGGAACTGAAGCTTTCTTT. As protein: CASSTPYRGTEAFF. This chain uses TRBV19 with TRBJ1-1; 7 nucleotides align to TRBD1. CDR1 and CDR2 from the germline V gene are LNHDA and SQIVND (reference sequence). The junction had 7 bases not matched to a gene; V was cut back by 4 bases and J by 5 bases. The CDR3 runs to 14 residues.

CDR3 coding DNA: TGTGCCAGCAGCCTGCGGGAGGGAGATACGCAGTATTTT. Translating it yields CASSLREGDTQYF. The V gene is TRBV7-2, the J gene TRBJ2-3, with TRBD2 matching 9 bases. The junction had 2 bases not matched to a gene; V was cut back by 5 bases and J by 5 bases. The CDR3 is made up of 13 amino acids. Germline V gene lookup returns CDR1 SGHTA and CDR2 FQGNSA.

This clone appeared once. V usage is TRBV9 and J usage is TRBJ2-1, with 9 bases lining up with TRBD2. The CDR3 is 14 amino acids. The V gene's germline CDR1 is SGDLS and CDR2 YYNGEE. The V gene end was trimmed by 4 bases and the J gene end by 8 bases; junction bases not matched to a gene: 7. In DNA form, the CDR3 reads TGTGCCAGCAGCCCCCGGACTAGCGACCATGAGCAGTTCTTC. It specifies CASSPRTSDHEQFF.

The chain uses TRBV5-4 and TRBJ2-1, with 8 bases that match TRBD2. Germline V lookup: CDR1 SGHNT, CDR2 YYREEE (reference sequence). The V and J ends lost 3 bases and 0 bases, in that order; junction bases with no gene match: 11. The CDR3 contains 18 residues. The CDR3 DNA reads as TGTGCCAGCAGCTCGGGGGGGCATCTAAGGGGCTCCTACAATGAGCAGTTCTTC. Translating gives CASSSGGHLRGSYNEQFF.

The chain has TRBV5-8 and TRBJ2-7; TRBD2 is a possible D gene (6 bases). Trimming removed 4 bases at V and 3 bases at J, with 17 bases between. This CDR3 has 15 residues. CDR1 is SGHTS and CDR2 is YDEGEE in the germline V gene. CDR3 region: CASSPRGTVNYEQYF. As DNA, the CDR3 is TGTGCCAGCAGCCCCCGGGGGACCGTCAACTACGAGCAGTACTTC. Together with reference TRBV5-8 and TRBJ2-7, the CDR3 gives the full variable domain: EAGVTQSPTHLIKTRGQQATLRCSPISGHTSVYWYQQALGLGLQFLLWYDEGEERNRGNFPPRFSGRQFPNYSSELNVNALELEDSALYLCASSPRGTVNYEQYFGPGTRLTVT.

This clone was detected only once. V usage is TRBV4-1 and J usage is TRBJ1-4; TRBD1 aligns across 7 bases. The CDR3 runs 15 residues. J was trimmed by 5 bases and V by 7 bases; bases with no gene match: 10. The V gene's germline CDR1 is MGHRA and CDR2 YSYEKL. Here the CDR3 reads CASNSPGGGNEKLFF. The CDR3 nucleotides are TGCGCCAGCAATTCCCCGGGAGGGGGCAATGAAAAACTGTTTTTT.

This clone was counted a single time. The chain carries TRBV19 and TRBJ2-7, with TRBD2 matching over 12 bases. After removal of 4 bases from V and 1 base from J, the junction contained 5 bases not matched to a gene. The germline gives CDR1 LNHDA, CDR2 SQIVND (reference sequence). CDR3 size: 16 residues. CDR3 loop: CASSTRLAGESYEQYF. CDR3 bases: TGTGCCAGTAGTACCCGACTAGCGGGAGAGTCCTACGAGCAGTACTTC.

The genes are TRBV7-9 and TRBJ1-3; D uncertain. The ends were cut back, 7 bases at V and 0 bases at J, with 7 bases in the middle. The CDR3 extends over 13 amino acids. Germline CDR1 is SEHNR and CDR2 is FQNEAQ (reference sequence). Written as DNA, the CDR3 is TGTGCCAGCAACGGGGACTCTGGAAACACCATATATTTT. As protein: CASNGDSGNTIYF.

The table lists this clone with a count of one. CDR3 loop: CASSLDLASTDTQYF. CDR3 DNA: TGTGCCAGCAGCTTGGACCTAGCAAGCACAGATACGCAGTATTTT. This chain uses TRBV5-6 with TRBJ2-3, with D perhaps TRBD2 (5 bases). CDR3 size: 15 residues. CDR1 is SGHDT and CDR2 is YYEEEE in the germline V gene. V was pared by 0 bases and J by 0 bases, with 8 bases between.

This chain uses TRBV3-1 (or the pseudogene TRBV3-2) with TRBJ2-4; no clear D gene. The germline gives CDR1 LGHDT, CDR2 YNNKEL (reference sequence). The CDR3 is 16 residues long. The V end was cut by 4 bases, the J end by 0 bases, with 13 bases between. The CDR3 is CASSRSSTGAKNIQYF. CDR3 nucleotide sequence: TGTGCCAGCAGCCGCTCCTCCACGGGAGCCAAAAACATTCAGTACTTC.

The chain recombines TRBV30 with TRBJ2-1; no firm D call. The CDR3 is 14 residues long. V lost 2 bases and J 1 base, leaving 9 bases between the germline ends. CDR1 and CDR2 from the germline V gene are GTSNPN and SVGIG (reference sequence). The CDR3 DNA sequence: TGTGCCTGGAGTCTTGGGCCATCCTACAATGAGCAGTTCTTC. Its protein is CAWSLGPSYNEQFF.

This clone has just a few counts. The gene calls are TRBV7-9 and TRBJ2-1, with TRBD2 matching 13 bases. The germline gives CDR1 SEHNR, CDR2 FQNEAQ (reference sequence). V shed 5 bases, J shed 0 bases, and the junction held 7 bases outside the gene matches. The CDR3 is 18 residues long. The chain's CDR3 is CASSPGTSGIRSYNEQFF. DNA of the CDR3: TGTGCCAGCAGCCCTGGGACTAGCGGGATTCGCTCCTACAATGAGCAGTTCTTC.

This clone was detected only once. The rearrangement links TRBV30 to TRBJ1-2; 12 bases map to TRBD1. This CDR3 has 15 amino acids. V was clipped by 3 bases and J by 4 bases; unmatched bases: 6. Germline assignment: CDR1 GTSNPN and CDR2 SVGIG (reference sequence). CDR3 loop: CAWRGTGGEFYGYTF. The CDR3 region has the DNA TGTGCCTGGAGGGGGACAGGGGGCGAGTTCTATGGCTACACCTTC.

This chain connects TRBV7-9 to TRBJ1-4; perhaps TRBD1 as D (6 bases). The CDR3 sequence is 14 residues long. Trimming took 2 bases from V and 7 from J, leaving 11 bases between them. Germline CDR1 is SEHNR and CDR2 is FQNEAQ (reference sequence). CDR3 nucleotides: TGTGCCAGCAGCTTACGGGGGGCCGGTGAAAAACTGTTTTTT. Translated, it gives CASSLRGAGEKLFF.

The chain carries TRBV7-2 and TRBJ2-7, with D tentatively TRBD1 (6 bases). The germline CDR1 and CDR2 sequences are SGHTA and FQGNSA. Trimming cost V 5 bases and J 4 bases, with 15 bases left between them. The length of the CDR3 is 14 residues. The CDR3 DNA follows: TGTGCCAGCAGCCCTCCAGGGGAGTTGTACGAGCAGTACTTC. The encoded protein is CASSPPGELYEQYF.

The genes are TRBV28 and TRBJ1-2, with 9 bases identical to TRBD1. The germline V gene has CDR1 MDHEN and CDR2 SYDVKM. This CDR3 contains 13 residues. V was clipped by 3 bases and J by 12 bases; unmatched bases: 8. The CDR3 bases are TGTGCCAGCAGTTTCTCTCACAGGGGGCGGGACACCTTC. Residues: CASSFSHRGRDTF.